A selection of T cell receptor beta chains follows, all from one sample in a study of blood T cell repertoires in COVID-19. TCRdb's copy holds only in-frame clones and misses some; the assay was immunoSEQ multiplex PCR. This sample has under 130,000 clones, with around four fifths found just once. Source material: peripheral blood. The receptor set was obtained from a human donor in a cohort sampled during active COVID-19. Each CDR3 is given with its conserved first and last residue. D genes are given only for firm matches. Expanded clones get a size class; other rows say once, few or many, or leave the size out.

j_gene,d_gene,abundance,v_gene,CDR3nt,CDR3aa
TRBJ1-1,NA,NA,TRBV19,TGTGCCAGTAGTATAGGGGCGGGGGACACTGAAGCTTTCTTT,CASSIGAGDTEAFF
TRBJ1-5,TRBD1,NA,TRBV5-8,TGTGCCAGCAGCTTGCCGGGACAGAGAAATCAGCCCCAGCATTTT,CASSLPGQRNQPQHF
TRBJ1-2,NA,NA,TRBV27,TGTGCCAGCAGTTTGACAACAGGGTACTATGGCTACACCTTC,CASSLTTGYYGYTF
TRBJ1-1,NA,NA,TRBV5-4,TGTGCCAGCAGCTCTAAGAACACTGAAGCTTTCTTT,CASSSKNTEAFF
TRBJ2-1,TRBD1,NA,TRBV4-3,TGCGCCAGCAGCTCTGGCACAGGGGGCTACAATGAGCAGTTCTTC,CASSSGTGGYNEQFF
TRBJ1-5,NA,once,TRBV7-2,TGTGCCAGCAGCTTAGATTGGCATCCCAATCAGCCCCAGCATTTT,CASSLDWHPNQPQHF
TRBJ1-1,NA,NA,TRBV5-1,TGCGCCAGCCGCTTAGCGGGGGCGAGGGCTGAAGCTTTCTTT,CASRLAGARAEAFF
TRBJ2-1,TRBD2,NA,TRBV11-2,TGTGCCAGCAGCTGGAGGACTAGCGGGGGAACCTCCTACAATGAGCAGTTCTTC,CASSWRTSGGTSYNEQFF
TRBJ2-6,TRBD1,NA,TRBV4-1,TGCGCCAGCAGCCGTACCCGGGACAGGGTCCTCTCTGGGGCCAACGTCCTGACTTTC,CASSRTRDRVLSGANVLTF
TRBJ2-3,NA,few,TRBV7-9,TGTGCCAGCAGCTTAACAGGGTCCGGCACAGATACGCAGTATTTT,CASSLTGSGTDTQYF
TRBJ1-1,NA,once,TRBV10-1,TGCGCCAGCAGTACAGGGATTACTGAAGCTTTCTTT,CASSTGITEAFF
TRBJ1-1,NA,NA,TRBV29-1,TGCAGCGCCAGGAACACTGAAGCTTTCTTT,CSARNTEAFF
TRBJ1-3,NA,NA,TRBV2,TGTGCCAGCAGTGAATTGGGGGCGCGAGGAAACACCATATATTTT,CASSELGARGNTIYF
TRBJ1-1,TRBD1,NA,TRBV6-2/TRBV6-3,TGTGCCAGCAGTCAAGACAGGGCCACTGAAGCTTTCTTT,CASSQDRATEAFF
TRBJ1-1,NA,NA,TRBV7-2,TGTGCCAGCAGCCTCAGCCCACTGGGGGCAAACACTGAAGCTTTCTTT,CASSLSPLGANTEAFF
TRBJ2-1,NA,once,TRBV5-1,TGCGCCAGCAGCTTGGTCCAGATAAGCAATGAGCAGTTCTTC,CASSLVQISNEQFF
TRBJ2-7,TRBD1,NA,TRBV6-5,TGTGCCAGCAGTTACTCCCCGGGACAGGGTTCCGAGCAGTACTTC,CASSYSPGQGSEQYF
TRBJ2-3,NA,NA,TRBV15,TGTGCCACCAGCAGACCAGGACAGAGCACAGATACGCAGTATTTT,CATSRPGQSTDTQYF
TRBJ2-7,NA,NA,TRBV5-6,TGTGCCAGCAGCTTGGTGGGCAGGGGCAACGAGCAGTACTTC,CASSLVGRGNEQYF
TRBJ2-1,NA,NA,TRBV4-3,TGCGCCAGCAGCCTGGACACTCTCTCCTACAATGAGCAGTTCTTC,CASSLDTLSYNEQFF
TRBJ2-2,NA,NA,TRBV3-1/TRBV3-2,TGTGCCAGCAGCCCGAGATCTGGTAGAGGGGAGCTGTTTTTT,CASSPRSGRGELFF
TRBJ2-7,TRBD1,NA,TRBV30,TGTGCCTGGGGGACAGGGGGATCCTACGAGCAGTACTTC,CAWGTGGSYEQYF
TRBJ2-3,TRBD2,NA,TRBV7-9,TGTGCCAGCAGCCCGCCGGGACTAGCGGGGTGGTCAGATACGCAGTATTTT,CASSPPGLAGWSDTQYF
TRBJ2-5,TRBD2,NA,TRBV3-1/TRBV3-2,TGTGCCAGCAGCCCTGGGACTAGCGGGGGGGCCCGGGTGGAGACCCAGTACTTC,CASSPGTSGGARVETQYF
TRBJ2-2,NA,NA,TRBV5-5,TGTGCCAGCAGCCGACAGATCGCGAACACCGGGGAGCTGTTTTTT,CASSRQIANTGELFF
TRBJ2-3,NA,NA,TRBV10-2,TGCGCCAGCAGTGAGTCGAGTAGCACAGATACGCAGTATTTT,CASSESSSTDTQYF
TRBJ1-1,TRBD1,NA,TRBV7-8,TGTGCCAGCAGCCCGGACAGGGAGGGGAGGTGGGCTTTCTTT,CASSPDREGRWAFF
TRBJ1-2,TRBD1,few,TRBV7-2,TGTGCCAGCAGCCTGGGACAGGGGGTTCTTTTTCTGGGCTACACCTTC,CASSLGQGVLFLGYTF
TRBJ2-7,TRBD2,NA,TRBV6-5,TGTGCCAGCAGTCCGAAGGGACTAGTCTACGAGCAGTACTTC,CASSPKGLVYEQYF
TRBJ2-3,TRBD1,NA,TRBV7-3,TGTGCCAGCAGCACCCAGACAGGGGGGCGCACAGATACGCAGTATTTT,CASSTQTGGRTDTQYF
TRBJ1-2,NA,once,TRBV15,TGTGCCACCAGCAGTAACACCCAGGGGAGCAATGGCTACACCTTC,CATSSNTQGSNGYTF
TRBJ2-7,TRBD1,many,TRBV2,TGTGCCAGCAGGCCGGGACAGGGGCGGAACGAGCAGTACTTC,CASRPGQGRNEQYF
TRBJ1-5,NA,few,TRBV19,TGTGCCAGTAGTATCCTGGGGGAGGGTCGAGATCAGCCCCAGCATTTT,CASSILGEGRDQPQHF
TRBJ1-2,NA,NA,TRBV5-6,TGTGCCAGCAGCCCCAGAGCAGGGGCTTACTATGGCTACACCTTC,CASSPRAGAYYGYTF
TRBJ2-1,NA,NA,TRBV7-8,TGTGCCAGCAGCTCTTCTAGCGCGCCGGGAAATGAGCAGTTCTTC,CASSSSSAPGNEQFF
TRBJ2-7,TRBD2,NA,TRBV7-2,TGTGCCAGCAGCCAACAGCGGGGGATTGAGCAGTACTTC,CASSQQRGIEQYF
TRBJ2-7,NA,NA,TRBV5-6,TGTGCCAGCAGCTTGAGGGGGACACATATCTCCTACGAGCAGTACTTC,CASSLRGTHISYEQYF
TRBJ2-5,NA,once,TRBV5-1,TGCGCCAGCAGCCAAACCAGGGAGACCCAGTACTTC,CASSQTRETQYF
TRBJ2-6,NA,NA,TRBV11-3,TGTGCCAGCAGCTTGGGCAGAACTGGGGCCAACGTCCTGACTTTC,CASSLGRTGANVLTF
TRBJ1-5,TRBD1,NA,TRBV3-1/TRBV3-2,TGTGCCAGCAGCCAAGGACAGGGGGTCGGTCAGCCCCAGCATTTT,CASSQGQGVGQPQHF
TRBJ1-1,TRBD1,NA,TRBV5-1,TGCGCCAGCAGCACCTCGACAGGGTCCGGGACTGAAGCTTTCTTT,CASSTSTGSGTEAFF
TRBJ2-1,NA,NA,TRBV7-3,TGTGCCAGCAGTCCCTCCGTGTACCGGGTTTCGTACAATGAGCAGTTCTTC,CASSPSVYRVSYNEQFF
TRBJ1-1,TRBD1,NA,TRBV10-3,TGTGCCATCAGCGAGGGGGACAGGGAATTAGCTTTCTTT,CAISEGDRELAFF
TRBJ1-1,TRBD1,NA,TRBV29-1,TGCAGCGCCGGACAGGAGAACACTGAAGCTTTCTTT,CSAGQENTEAFF
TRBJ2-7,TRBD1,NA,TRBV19,TGTGCCAGTAGTCCAGGGACAGGGGGCTCCTACGAGCAGTACTTC,CASSPGTGGSYEQYF